The 2 T cell receptor beta chains reported below all come from one sample, sequenced in a study of beta chain features in type 1 diabetes. These TCRs are of unknown antigen specificity. Study-level results: When Type 1 diabetes patients were examined, their TCRB CDR3s proved moderately but significantly shorter in all four CD4+ subsets.

What was sequenced were expressed TCRB transcripts, since all of the isolated RNA had been reverse transcribed. TCRdb's copy holds only in-frame clones and misses some; the assay was immunoSEQ multiplex PCR. The sample carries 300,000 to 400,000 clones, roughly 14% recorded once. Sequences were obtained from naive CD4+ T cells from blood. The receptors stem from a woman under 30 with type 1 diabetes.

In this sample, this clone turned up a few times. This chain joins TRBV7-3 and TRBJ1-1, with D perhaps TRBD1 (6 bases). The CDR3 is 14 residues long. CDR1 and CDR2 from the germline V gene are SGHTA and FQGTGA. Trimming pared 5 bases from V and 4 bases from J, leaving 14 bases between. In DNA, the CDR3 is TGTGCCAGCAGCACTACAGGGAGTGGCACTGAAGCTTTCTTT. It encodes CASSTTGSGTEAFF.

With regard to this clone: Other DNA sequences in the sample encode the same CDR3. The V and J genes are TRBV2 and TRBJ2-7; D is perhaps TRBD1 (6 bases). Germline-derived CDR1 and CDR2 are SNHLY and FYNNEI. This CDR3 comprises 12 residues. V lost 6 bases and J lost 3, with 9 bases in between. CDR3 bases: TGTGCCAGCAGCGAACAGGGCTACGAGCAGTACTTC. This gives the protein CASSEQGYEQYF.